The 4 T cell receptor beta chains listed next were all sequenced from one sample in a study of OX40 agonist ivuxolimab in advanced cancers. Only in-frame clones appear in the TCRdb table, and some are missing; sequencing was by immunoSEQ multiplex PCR. The profile shows 60,000 or so clones, about nine tenths of them singletons. The specimen comprised CD4+ or CD8+ T cells sorted from blood, sampled in a trial of the OX40 agonist ivuxolimab. The receptors originated from an adult with an advanced solid tumor such as melanoma, head and neck, liver or kidney cancer.

The chain combines TRBV7-6 with TRBJ2-7; 9 bases are a match to TRBD2. The V and J ends lost 5 bases and 3 bases, in that order; junction bases with no gene match: 11. Germline CDR1 reads SGHVS; CDR2 reads FNYEAQ. The CDR3 is made up of 16 amino acids. CDR3 bases: TGTGCCAGCAGCCCAAGGGCGGGAGGGTCAATCTACGAGCAGTACTTC. Its translation is CASSPRAGGSIYEQYF.

The chain joins TRBV19 to TRBJ2-2; D is possibly TRBD2 (5 bases). V shed 7 bases and J shed 1 base, with 13 bases lying between them. The germline V gene encodes CDR1 LNHDA and CDR2 SQIVND (reference sequence). This CDR3 spans 15 amino acids. CDR3 DNA: TGTGCCAGTACCAACCTGGGAGAGAACACCGGGGAGCTGTTTTTT. Residues: CASTNLGENTGELFF.

The V call is TRBV12-5, the J call TRBJ2-1, with D hard to call. This CDR3 contains 15 residues. V was shortened by 0 bases and J by 6 bases, with 12 bases between the two germline ends. Germline CDR1 and CDR2: LGHNT and FRNRAP. CDR3 residues: CASGLVNGPSNEQFF. The DNA of the CDR3 is TGTGCTAGTGGTTTGGTAAACGGGCCAAGCAATGAGCAGTTCTTC.

The J gene is TRBJ1-6, the V gene TRBV30; possibly TRBD1 for D (5 bases). The CDR3 extends over 17 amino acids. Trimming took 4 bases from V and 6 from J, leaving 22 bases between them. CDR1 and CDR2 from the germline V gene are GTSNPN and SVGIG (reference sequence). The CDR3 nucleotides read TGTGCCTGGACCCAACCCCGGGGGATGGGGGGTAATTCACCCCTCCACTTT. Protein: CAWTQPRGMGGNSPLHF.